The 9 T cell receptor beta chains presented below share a single source sample, sequenced in a study of regulatory T cells in long-lasting Graves disease. Regarding time point: newly diagnosed GD, antithyroid drugs for less than 3 months. PBMC RNA served as the TCR library source. Researchers made TCR beta libraries by using iRepertoire HTBI primers and running Arm-PCR on CDR3 regions. TCRdb fed the multiplex PCR reads into MiXCR, producing one record per CDR3 protein. The sample lists around 450,000 distinct CDR3 sequences; under 15% were seen once. The same sample was also used in a study of T cells in Graves' hyperthyroidism and ophthalmopathy.

The sample was peripheral blood mononuclear cells (PBMCs), taken at new diagnosis, from a patient treated with antithyroid drugs. The source of these receptors is a woman between 25 and 40 years old with Graves disease.

The chain carries TRBV6-2 or TRBV6-3 and TRBJ2-3; TRBD2 might be the D (5 bases). Germline V gene data show CDR1 as MNHEY and CDR2 as SVGEGT. Deletions cut 2 bases from V and 3 bases from J, with 6 bases between. The CDR3 has 13 residues. CDR3 sequence (DNA): TGTGCCAGCAGTTACCGAGGGACAGATACGCAGTATTTT. Translation gives CASSYRGTDTQYF.

This clonotype was seen many times. V and J are TRBV6-5 and TRBJ1-1; 8 positions agree with TRBD1. There are 14 residues in the CDR3. The germline V gene encodes CDR1 MNHEY and CDR2 SVGAGI. V was clipped by 1 base and J by 5 bases; unmatched bases: 3. The CDR3 spells CASSYWTGTTEAFF. As DNA, the CDR3 is TGTGCCAGCAGTTACTGGACAGGGACTACTGAAGCTTTCTTT.

This clonotype appeared many times. This chain links TRBV7-3 with TRBJ2-1, with TRBD2 matching 7 bases. Matching the DNA end better, TRBJ2-5 makes the J call doubtful. CDR1 SGHTA and CDR2 FQGTGA come from the germline V gene. The CDR3 contains 17 residues. The CDR3 region has the DNA TGTGCCAGCAGCTTAGGGGTTACTAGCGATAACCAAGAGACCCAGTACTTC. It translates to CASSLGVTSDNQETQYF.

In its sample, this clonotype was seen many times. This rearrangement joins TRBV9 to TRBJ1-1, with D maybe TRBD1 (6 bases). The germline V gene has CDR1 SGDLS and CDR2 YYNGEE. Trimming removed 3 bases from V and 0 bases from J, with 12 bases in between. The CDR3 sequence is 15 residues long. CDR3 nucleotides: TGTGCCAGCAGCGCGACAGGTGAGATGAACACTGAAGCTTTCTTT. This codes for CASSATGEMNTEAFF.

The gene calls are TRBV19 and TRBJ1-2; the D gene is possibly TRBD1 (5 bases). V was trimmed by 5 bases and J by 0 bases, leaving 13 bases between them. The CDR3 has 15 amino acids. CDR1 is LNHDA and CDR2 is SQIVND in the germline V gene (reference sequence). The CDR3 loop is CASSHYWGPNYGYTF. The CDR3 bases are TGTGCCAGTAGTCACTACTGGGGCCCTAACTATGGCTACACCTTC.

The V gene is TRBV10-1, the J gene TRBJ2-3; TRBD2 agrees at 13 bases. There are 14 residues in the CDR3. Germline trimming cut 0 bases from V and 12 bases from J; bases unmatched to any gene: 3. Germline V gives CDR1 WNHNN, CDR2 SYGVQD (reference sequence). This CDR3 is CASSESRTSGSQYF. CDR3 DNA sequence: TGCGCCAGCAGTGAGTCCCGGACTAGCGGGAGTCAGTATTTT.

The rearrangement links TRBV2 to TRBJ2-7, with 10 bases matching TRBD1. V gave up 3 bases and J gave up 4 bases; unmatched junction bases: 3. Germline-derived CDR1 and CDR2 are SNHLY and FYNNEI. CDR3 length: 14 residues. The CDR3 loop reads CASSDGTGVYEQYF. The CDR3 DNA reads as TGTGCCAGCAGTGATGGGACAGGGGTTTACGAGCAGTACTTC.

This clonotype was counted many times. The genes are TRBV7-9 and TRBJ2-7; a weak D match, TRBD2 (5 bases). The length of the CDR3 is 12 residues. V lost 4 bases and J 3 bases, leaving 7 bases between the germline ends. Germline assignment: CDR1 SEHNR and CDR2 FQNEAQ (reference sequence). The CDR3 loop is CASSYTSYEQYF. CDR3 sequence (DNA): TGTGCCAGCAGCTACACTAGCTACGAGCAGTACTTC.

This clonotype was observed a handful of times. The J gene is TRBJ2-7, the V gene TRBV29-1; tentatively, D is TRBD1 or TRBD2 (5 bases each). The CDR3 covers 15 residues. V was trimmed by 2 bases and J by 2 bases, leaving 16 bases between them. Germline CDR1 and CDR2: SQVTM and ANQGSEA. CDR3 nucleotide sequence: TGCAGCGTTGAAACACGTGGGGGTGTCGCCTACGAGCAGTACTTC. It encodes CSVETRGGVAYEQYF.